These 13 T cell receptor beta chains share one sample of origin, sequenced in a study of T-cell memory formation after mild COVID-19. TCRdb re-called the 5' RACE reads through MiXCR, storing one row per CDR3 protein. This table holds approximately 200,000 distinct CDR3 sequences, roughly 16% found once. Sequencing used PBMCs or a T cell subset sorted from them (not recorded which). The receptors here all came from an adult woman who had mild COVID-19 (a few samples of this study predate the infection). Cell type and time point are not known.

This clonotype was counted only a few times. V gene TRBV20-1 combines with J gene TRBJ2-1; tentatively, D is TRBD2 (6 bases). V lost 2 bases to trimming and J lost 5 bases, with 13 bases between them. The CDR3 loop spans 14 amino acids. CDR1 and CDR2 (germline): DFQATT, SNEGSKA (reference sequence). The CDR3 DNA follows: TGCAGTGCTAGACCCAGCGGGTCGGACAATGAGCAGTTCTTC. Amino acids: CSARPSGSDNEQFF.

This clonotype turned up a few times. This chain links TRBV30 with TRBJ2-1, with 13 bases lining up with TRBD2. CDR3 length: 17 amino acids. CDR1 is GTSNPN, CDR2 SVGIG, per germline (reference sequence). V dropped 1 base and J dropped 4; count of bases not matched to a gene: 7. CDR3 amino acids: CAWSAFGTSGIYNEQFF. DNA for the CDR3: TGTGCCTGGAGTGCCTTCGGGACTAGCGGGATATACAATGAGCAGTTCTTC.

This clonotype was counted a few times. The chain employs TRBV5-1 and TRBJ1-1; 8 nucleotides match TRBD1. Germline CDR1 is SGHRS and CDR2 is YFSETQ. V shed 4 bases, J shed 4 bases, and the junction held 6 bases outside the gene matches. The CDR3 extends over 14 amino acids. In nucleotides, the CDR3 is TGCGCCAGCAGCGTGGGGACAGGTTCCACTGAAGCTTTCTTT. It is translated as CASSVGTGSTEAFF.

The table lists this clonotype with a few counts. V and J are TRBV7-9 and TRBJ2-5; either TRBD1 or TRBD2 may fit D (5 bases each). V was pared by 0 bases and J by 5 bases, with 13 bases between. CDR3 size: 15 residues. Germline CDR1 reads SEHNR; CDR2 reads FQNEAQ (reference sequence). CDR3 in amino acids: CASSLAGARGETQYF. The CDR3 DNA follows: TGTGCCAGCAGCTTAGCTGGGGCTAGAGGGGAGACCCAGTACTTC.

The V and J genes are TRBV3-1 and TRBJ2-3; D is unresolved. Trimming left V 6 bases short and J 6 bases short, with 16 bases between. The V gene's germline CDR1 is LGHDT and CDR2 YNNKEL (reference sequence). This CDR3 region has 14 residues. The CDR3 bases are TGTGCCAGCAGTAACCGACGATTAGCCGATACGCAGTATTTT. This translates into CASSNRRLADTQYF.

The chain joins TRBV20-1 to TRBJ1-2; 8 bases are shared with TRBD1. The V gene's germline CDR1 is DFQATT and CDR2 SNEGSKA (reference sequence). The CDR3 length is 10 residues. The DNA of the CDR3 is TGCACCGTGGGAGGACAGGGTCACACCTTC. Protein product: CTVGGQGHTF.

The CDR3 is CASSPRDRGRIKEKLFF. The CDR3 nucleotides are TGTGCCAGCAGCCCCCGGGACAGGGGGCGGATTAAGGAAAAACTGTTTTTT. V usage is TRBV7-3 and J usage is TRBJ1-4; 12 bases agree with TRBD1. The CDR3 is made up of 17 amino acids. Losses at the gene ends were 5 bases for V and 8 bases for J; bases not matched to a gene: 12. The germline CDR1 and CDR2 sequences are SGHTA and FQGTGA.

V usage is TRBV30 and J usage is TRBJ2-7, with TRBD2 identical over 9 bases. J was trimmed by 3 bases and V by 3 bases; bases with no gene match: 3. CDR3 length equals 13 residues. Germline V gives CDR1 GTSNPN, CDR2 SVGIG (reference sequence). CDR3 amino acids: CAWRSSGVYEQYF. CDR3 in DNA: TGTGCCTGGAGATCTAGCGGGGTCTACGAGCAGTACTTC. Combining the CDR3 with reference TRBV30 and TRBJ2-7 gives the whole variable domain SQTIHQWPATLVQPVGSPLSLECTVEGTSNPNLYWYRQAAGRGLQLLFYSVGIGQISSEVPQNLSASRPQDRQFILSSKKLLLSDSGFYLCAWRSSGVYEQYFGPGTRLTVT.

CDR3 protein: CASSKQGTINSAEQFF. In DNA, the CDR3 is TGTGCCAGCAGCAAACAGGGGACTATTAATTCGGCTGAGCAGTTCTTC. The V gene is TRBV7-3, the J gene TRBJ2-1; tentatively, D is TRBD1 or TRBD2 (7 bases each). V was clipped by 5 bases and J by 9 bases, with 23 bases between them. The CDR3 loop spans 16 amino acids. Germline V gives CDR1 SGHTA, CDR2 FQGTGA.

The rearrangement uses TRBV30 and TRBJ2-3, with 10 bases that match TRBD2. This CDR3 spans 15 amino acids. V shed 1 base and J 4 bases; nucleotides not matched to a gene: 5. Germline V gene lookup returns CDR1 GTSNPN and CDR2 SVGIG (reference sequence). CDR3 nucleotide sequence: TGTGCCTGGAGTGGTCTAGCGGGGGCCTCAGATACGCAGTATTTT. It is translated as CAWSGLAGASDTQYF.

The J gene is TRBJ2-7, the V gene TRBV20-1; 8 positions agree with TRBD2. Germline-derived CDR1 and CDR2 are DFQATT and SNEGSKA (reference sequence). The CDR3 length is 13 residues. After removal of 4 bases from V and 0 bases from J, the junction contained 2 bases not matched to a gene. CDR3 DNA: TGCAGTGCTACGGGAGGGATCTCCTACGAGCAGTACTTC. Its protein product is CSATGGISYEQYF.

This chain links TRBV19 with TRBJ2-3, with a weak D call TRBD2 (6 bases). CDR1 is LNHDA and CDR2 is SQIVND in the germline V gene (reference sequence). There are 15 residues in the CDR3. The germline V and J ends were trimmed by 10 bases and 4 bases, with 21 bases remaining between them. The CDR3 loop reads CATTNGGSPPDTQYF. The DNA of the CDR3 is TGTGCCACAACGAATGGGGGGTCCCCCCCAGATACGCAGTATTTT.

This clonotype was seen just once. V and J are TRBV14 and TRBJ2-7; 11 nucleotides match TRBD2. The CDR3 sequence is 15 residues long. The germline CDR1 and CDR2 sequences are SGHDN and FVKESK. V lost 3 bases, J lost 2 bases, and 3 bases stayed unmatched. CDR3 nucleotide sequence: TGTGCCAGCAGCCATAAACTAGCGGGGGCCTACGAGCAGTACTTC. Amino acid sequence: CASSHKLAGAYEQYF.